This T cell receptor beta chain was identified during a study of PD-1 blockade in classical Hodgkin lymphoma. Background on the study: Every 2 weeks, patients had 3 mg/kg nivolumab intravenously.

Measured with immunoSEQ multiplex PCR; TCRdb has only the in-frame clones, and not every one. Among approximately 100,000 clones listed, approximately 83% were seen once. Findings and caveats of the study: Complete responders' diversity at baseline resembled that of newly diagnosed patients. Reports indicated that newly diagnosed patients had lower baseline TCR diversity than healthy donors did.

The CDR3 consists of 14 residues. V was shortened by 0 bases and J by 7 bases, with 14 bases between the two germline ends. CDR1 and CDR2 from the germline V gene are SGHRS and YFSETQ. Time point in this sample: cycle 4 day 1 (C4D1), after five to seven weeks of nivolumab. Every patient experienced relapse after autologous stem cell transplantation, and brentuximab vedotin exposure varied. This clone was counted a single time. Its antigen is not known. This clonotype originated in a human donor with classical Hodgkin lymphoma. The chain carries TRBV5-1 and TRBJ2-7; D is ambiguous. Source: peripheral blood mononuclear cells (PBMCs), taken before the fourth cycle of nivolumab. CDR3 in amino acids: CASSLGSWGGEQYF. The CDR3 DNA reads as TGCGCCAGCAGCTTGGGGTCTTGGGGTGGGGAGCAGTACTTC. The whole variable domain, remainder taken from reference TRBV5-1 and TRBJ2-7, is KAGVTQTPRYLIKTRGQQVTLSCSPISGHRSVSWYQQTPGQGLQFLFEYFSETQRNKGNFPGRFSGRQFSNSRSEMNVSTLELGDSALYLCASSLGSWGGEQYFGPGTRLTVT.